Included here is one TCR beta chain sequence, with context. This clonotype has at least ten counts. Its antigen is not yet known. The input lacks base qualities; no much larger clone sits a single base away. Library preparation was by PCR. Sequencing used an Illumina HiSeq 2500. TCR library preparation used molecular barcoding, with unique molecular identifiers applied to normalize quantification of the TCRbeta repertoire. TCRdb reanalyzed the raw reads on its own, using fastp at Q25 for trimming and MiXCR for clone calling, and kept in-frame beta chains. Rows matching on CDR3 protein sequence are summarized as one entry with the most common DNA and genes. The sample yields about 490,000 distinct CDR3 sequences; roughly a tenth were counted once. About 2.1% of the sample goes to the ten largest clones. CDR1 is given as LGHDT and CDR2 as YNNKEL, both from the germline V gene (reference sequence). The CDR3, from cysteine to phenylalanine, totals 17 residues. Just the 51-base CDR3 DNA is kept, in frame starting at base 1. V lost 3 bases and J lost 4 bases, and the count of bases not matched to a germline gene is 9.

These data belong to a study of T-cell reconstitution after alpha-beta-depleted transplantation in children (dated by TCRdb to 2016 to 2017). For the wider study: Using TCR repertoire profiling, the study followed T-cell immune reconstitution in a quantitative way in children after TCRalphabeta/CD19-depleted allogeneic hematopoietic cell transplantation. What the work shows at the level of the full study, not this receptor alone: In some patients, the high TCRbeta diversity seen at day 60 was put down to recipient T cells and intrathymic progenitors that had survived conditioning. About two months after transplant, the apparently early recovery of alphabetaT-cell counts reportedly depended on just several hundred clones that had expanded rapidly and came from non-depleted graft cells. The frequencies of hyperexpanded clones fell over the following months, and after one year, T-cell counts and TCRbeta diversity were mostly attributed to newly produced T cells.

The treatment or condition label, read with the paper, signifies: allogeneic hematopoietic cell transplantation with graft depleted of TCRalphabeta T cells and CD19 B cells. The children who served as transplant recipients had been given grafts of TCRalphabeta/CD19-depleted allogeneic hematopoietic cells. The sequence joins TRBV3-1 to TRBJ2-7, with 13 bases in between that match TRBD2. This clonotype was obtained from a child younger than 10 with inherited bone marrow failure, due to receive a stem cell transplant. The source was PBMCs, collected before TCRalphabeta/CD19-depleted stem cell transplant. The nucleotide sequence is TGTGCCAGCAGCCAGTCCGTACTAGCGGGAGGGCAATACGAGCAGTACTTC. It encodes CASSQSVLAGGQYEQYF.